This T cell receptor beta chain came from a study of blood T cell repertoires in COVID-19. Study summary: The United States, Italy and Spain were the sources of the acute and convalescent COVID-19 samples. The analysed material was cDNA or gDNA that came from T cells, B-cell-depleted T cells, or PBMCs.

Trimming at V came to 4 bases and at J to 7 bases, leaving 3 bases not matched to a gene. The CDR3 sequence is 14 residues long. From germline, CDR1 is SGHRS and CDR2 YFSETQ. As originally analysed: Cell counts per sample came from amplifying reference gene primers. TCRdb's table, derived via immunoSEQ multiplex PCR, lists solely in-frame clones and lacks some. V, J and clone size reflect that table, while D and trimming were determined from the DNA. The sample holds under 110,000 clones; 90% to 95% are singletons and the top ten take 15% to 20%. What was sequenced was peripheral blood. The chain employs TRBV5-1 and TRBJ2-1, with TRBD2 matching over 12 bases. This TCR derives from a man aged 45 to 65 with acute or convalescent COVID-19. The CDR3 bases are TGCGCCAGCAGCCTAGCGGGGGGGCTTAATGAGCAGTTCTTC. Translation: CASSLAGGLNEQFF.